The entry below gives a single TCR beta chain sequence along with its context. Here immunoSEQ multiplex PCR was the method, and the copy in TCRdb shows in-frame clones only, minus some. The data hold under 90,000 clones, with 85% to 95% observed a single time. This specimen belongs to a study of control samples from healthy donors and cancer patients. The sample taken for sequencing was blood. This sequence was found in a woman aged 60-75 years in good health.

The CDR3 nucleotides read TGTGCCAGCAGTTTGACAGGGGGTTGGAGCAATCAGCCCCAGCATTTT. Amino acid sequence: CASSLTGGWSNQPQHF. The V call is TRBV28, the J call TRBJ1-5; 9 bases fit TRBD1. V was clipped by 3 bases and J by 1 base; unmatched bases: 4. This CDR3 region has 16 residues. CDR1 and CDR2 from the germline V gene are MDHEN and SYDVKM.